This TCR beta chain stems from a study of blood T cell repertoires in COVID-19 (dated by TCRdb to between 2020 and 2021). Regarding the complete study: The collaborator samples originated in the United States, Italy and Spain and spanned the acute and convalescent phases of COVID-19. The material from the prospective study consisted of cDNA or gDNA derived from T cells, B-cell-depleted T cells, or PBMCs. Subjects who had been exposed to COVID-19, were actively infected with it, or had recovered from it provided the deeply sampled blood TCRbeta repertoires that made up the dataset. The repertoires were released in a freely available public database intended as a resource for research on the immune response to SARS-CoV-2. The samples were drawn from two sources: the first 160 participants of the ongoing ImmuneRACE study, and 950 to 1,500 subjects contributed by 6 global collaborators. Sample metadata almost always included a de-identified subject ID, COVID-19 status, age in years and sex. Where HLA class I and class II types were available, the types were taken from metadata supplied by the sample provider, not from assay-based typing.

TCRbeta CDR3 regions were amplified from genomic DNA using the immunoSEQ Assay, a bias-controlled multiplex PCR. Per the authors' processing: The number of nucleated cells in each sample was estimated from the amplification of reference gene primers within the assay. To quantify the absolute abundance of each unique TCRbeta CDR3 rearrangement, sequence reads were collapsed and filtered. For each sample, productive Simpson clonality was calculated as the square root of Simpson's diversity index across productive rearrangements. This is the immuneACCESS table as TCRdb keeps it, with only in-frame sequences that have V and J called. A part of the clones is gone; compared with another copy, unresolved V genes explain less than half, and the rest is unexplained. From that table come the V and J calls and clone size; the DNA was used to work out D and trimming. The sample profile shows approximately 240,000 clones; about 90% of them were found once. The biggest ten clones account for approximately 3% of the sample.

Samples from volunteer blood donors who had recovered from COVID-19 were contributed by a second Seattle source. Collaborating institutions collected whole blood in K2EDTA tubes following their own protocols. For TCRbeta analysis, collaborators shipped samples as frozen whole blood, isolated PBMCs, or DNA extracted from either of those sample types. Broad study findings and their caveats: Clinical and demographic metadata were provided uncurated, with the amount varying by source and participant.

Only one count was recorded for this clone. Its antigen is not yet known. Base-call qualities are not available, and no considerably larger clone is one nucleotide away. CDR3 length: 17 amino acids, cysteine to phenylalanine. Of all the DNA, just the CDR3 is kept, 51 bases in frame from base 1. The germline V gene (reference sequence) yields LGHDT for CDR1 and YNNKEL for CDR2. Trimming takes 6 bases from V and 3 bases from J, and the germline ends sit 21 bases apart. The source of this sequence is a woman aged 25-40 years who had recovered from COVID-19. The chain is encoded by TRBV3-1 (or the pseudogene TRBV3-2) joined to TRBJ1-5; TRBD1 might be the D gene, on 6 matching bases. Specimen: peripheral blood. The CDR3 here reads CASSRYRVEGYNQPQHF. The DNA sequence is as follows: TGTGCCAGCAGTCGTTACAGGGTTGAGGGGTACAATCAGCCCCAGCATTTT.